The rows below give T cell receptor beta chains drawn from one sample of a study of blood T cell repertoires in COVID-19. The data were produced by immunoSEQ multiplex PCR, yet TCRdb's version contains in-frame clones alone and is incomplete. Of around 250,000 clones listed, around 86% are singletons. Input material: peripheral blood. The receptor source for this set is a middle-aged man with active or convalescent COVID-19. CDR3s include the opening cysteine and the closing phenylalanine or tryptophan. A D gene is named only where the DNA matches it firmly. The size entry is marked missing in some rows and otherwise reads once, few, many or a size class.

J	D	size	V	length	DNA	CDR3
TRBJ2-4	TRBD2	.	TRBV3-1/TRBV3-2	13	TGTGCCAGCAGCCAAGATCGGGAGGCCATTCAGTACTTC	CASSQDREAIQYF
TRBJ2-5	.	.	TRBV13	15	TGTGCCAGCAGCGAGCCCGGTGGCGGCGGGGAGACCCAGTACTTC	CASSEPGGGGETQYF
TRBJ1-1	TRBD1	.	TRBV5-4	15	TGTGCCAGCAGCTCTCAGCAGGGGGTGAACACTGAAGCTTTCTTT	CASSSQQGVNTEAFF
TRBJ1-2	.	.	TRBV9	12	TGTGCCAGCAGCGTAGTTGCAGGCGGCTACACCTTC	CASSVVAGGYTF
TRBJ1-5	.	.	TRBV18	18	TGTGCCAGCTCACCACAGTCACAGGGCACCTTTAACAATCAGCCCCAGCATTTT	CASSPQSQGTFNNQPQHF
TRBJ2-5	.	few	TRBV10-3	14	TGTGCCACAACAGGGAGGGGGACCCAAGAGACCCAGTACTTC	CATTGRGTQETQYF
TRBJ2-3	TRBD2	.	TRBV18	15	TGTGCCAGCTCACCGGGACTAGCGGGAGACGCTACGCAGTATTTT	CASSPGLAGDATQYF
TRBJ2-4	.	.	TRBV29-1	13	TGCAGCGTTGATGAGCAGGGCCAGAACATTCAGTACTTC	CSVDEQGQNIQYF
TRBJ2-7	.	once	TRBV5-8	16	TGTGCCAGCAGCTTGGTTGGCCTCACAGGGAATGACGAGCAGTACTTC	CASSLVGLTGNDEQYF
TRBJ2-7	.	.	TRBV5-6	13	TGTGCCAGCAGCTTGGTGAACAGCTACGAGCAGTACTTC	CASSLVNSYEQYF
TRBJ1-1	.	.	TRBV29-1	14	TGCAGCGTCGCACGGACAGCTATGGGCACTGAAGCTTTCTTT	CSVARTAMGTEAFF
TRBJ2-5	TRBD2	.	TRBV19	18	TGTGCCAGTAGTAAGGGACTAGCGGGAGGAGGGTTGGGAGAGACCCAGTACTTC	CASSKGLAGGGLGETQYF
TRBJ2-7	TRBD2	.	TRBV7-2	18	TGTGCCAGCAGCCCCCGGCTAGCGGGGGCCTACCTCCCCTACGAGCAGTACTTC	CASSPRLAGAYLPYEQYF
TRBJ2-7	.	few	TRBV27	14	TGTGCCAGCAGTTCCCATAGCGGAGAGGGCGAGCAGTACTTC	CASSSHSGEGEQYF
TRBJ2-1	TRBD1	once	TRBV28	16	TGTGCCAGCAGTTCTATCGGGACAGGGGGTGGCAATGAGCAGTTCTTC	CASSSIGTGGGNEQFF
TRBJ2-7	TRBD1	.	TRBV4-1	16	TGCGCCAGCAGCCAAGGGGGGACCGGGACAGGGGATGAGCAGTACTTC	CASSQGGTGTGDEQYF
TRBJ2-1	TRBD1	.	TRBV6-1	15	TGTGCCAGCAGTGAAGCAACCGACAGGGACAATGAGCAGTTCTTC	CASSEATDRDNEQFF
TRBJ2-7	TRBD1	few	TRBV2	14	TGTGCCAGCAGTGAGGGACAGGGTGAAGGCGAGCAGTACTTC	CASSEGQGEGEQYF
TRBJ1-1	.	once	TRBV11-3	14	TGTGCCAGCAGCTTAGGCAGTCGGCCCCGGGAGGCTTTCTTT	CASSLGSRPREAFF
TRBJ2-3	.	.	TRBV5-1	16	TGCGCCAGCAGTTACAGTGGACTCGGCCCCACAGATACGCAGTATTTT	CASSYSGLGPTDTQYF
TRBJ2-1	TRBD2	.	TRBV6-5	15	TGTGCCAGCAGGAGCGGGATGAGCTCCTACAATGAGCAGTTCTTC	CASRSGMSSYNEQFF
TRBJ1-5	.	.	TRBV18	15	TGTGCCAGCTCACAACAGGCTAGTCTCGATCAGCCCCAGCATTTT	CASSQQASLDQPQHF
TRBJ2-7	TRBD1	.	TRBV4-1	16	TGCGCCAGCAGCCAATTTACCGGGACAGGGGCCTACGAGCAGTACTTC	CASSQFTGTGAYEQYF
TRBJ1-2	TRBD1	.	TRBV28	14	TGTGCCAGCAGGACCGGGACAGGGGACTATGGCTACACCTTC	CASRTGTGDYGYTF
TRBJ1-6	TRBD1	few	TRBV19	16	TGTGCCAGTAGTCCAAGAGGGGACAGGGACCGTTCACCCCTCCACTTT	CASSPRGDRDRSPLHF
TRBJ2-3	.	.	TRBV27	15	TGTGCCAGCGGCAAACGGGAGTTACGGACAGATACGCAGTATTTT	CASGKRELRTDTQYF